The sequence of this TCR beta chain was determined in a study of control samples from healthy donors and cancer patients. The CDR3 length is 14 residues. Germline V gene sequence: CDR1 LGHDT, CDR2 YNNKEL (reference sequence). Trimming left V 3 bases short and J 4 bases short, with 12 bases between. Clones were sequenced by immunoSEQ multiplex PCR, and TCRdb holds only the in-frame ones, with some missing. The data contain under 85,000 clones, 84% of them singletons. The sequence derives from a man aged 60 to 69 with head and neck cancer. The sequencing sample was made of PBMCs. The V gene is TRBV3-1 (or the pseudogene TRBV3-2), the J gene TRBJ1-2; perhaps TRBD1 as D (5 bases). As DNA, the CDR3 is TGTGCCAGCAGCCAGGGGCAGGTGGGCTATGGCTACACCTTC. This encodes CASSQGQVGYGYTF.